The 10 T cell receptor beta chains given below trace back to one sample, sequenced in a study of molecular identifiers for immune sequencing clone quantification. TCRdb processed the PCR reads anew with MiXCR; each CDR3 protein has one entry. The table shows hundreds of thousands of distinct CDR3 sequences, with 25% occurring only once. The specimen sequenced was naive CD8+ T cells from blood, with Jurkat cell RNA spiked in. As to subset: FACS-sorted CD8+CD4-CCR7+CD45RA+ naive T cells. The receptors come from a human donor in good health. Some libraries in this study had Jurkat cell RNA spiked in.

As regards this clonotype: A much larger clone differs from this one at a single base, so this may be a read error. The chain links TRBV19 to TRBJ2-6, with D possibly TRBD2 on 6 matching bases. V gave up 7 bases and J gave up 4 bases, with 14 bases separating them. CDR1 LNHDA and CDR2 SQIVND come from the germline V gene (reference sequence). This CDR3 is 15 amino acids long. The CDR3 region has the DNA TGTGCCAGTACCTGGGGACTGACAGGGGCCAACGTCCTGACTTTC. This sequence encodes CASTWGLTGANVLTF. Supplemented by reference TRBV19 and TRBJ2-6, the full variable domain reads DGGITQSPKYLFRKEGQNVTLSCEQNLNHDAMYWYRQDPGQGLRLIYYSQIVNDFQKGDIAEGYSVSREKKESFPLTVTSAQKNPTAFYLCASTWGLTGANVLTFGAGSRLTVL.

This clonotype was counted many times. V usage is TRBV7-9 and J usage is TRBJ2-2; D perhaps matches TRBD2 (6 bases). V was trimmed by 4 bases and J by 6 bases, leaving 12 bases between them. This CDR3 comprises 14 residues. Germline V CDR1 and CDR2: SEHNR, FQNEAQ (reference sequence). The CDR3 DNA follows: TGTGCCAGCAGCTACCTCGGGGGAGCCGGGGAGCTGTTTTTT. Its translation is CASSYLGGAGELFF. The full variable domain, its missing parts supplied by reference TRBV7-9 and TRBJ2-2, is DTGVSQNPRHKITKRGQNVTFRCDPISEHNRLYWYRQTLGQGPEFLTYFQNEAQLEKSRLLSDRFSAERPKGSFSTLEIQRTEQGDSAMYLCASSYLGGAGELFFGEGSRLTVL.

Comment on this clonotype: This may stem from a read error, because a much larger clone lies one nucleotide away. The chain employs TRBV2 and TRBJ2-4; perhaps TRBD1 as D (5 bases). The CDR3 covers 12 residues. Germline loops: CDR1 SNHLY, CDR2 FYNNEI. The CDR3 DNA reads as TGTGCCAGCGAAGTACAGGAGAACACTCAGTACTTC. Translated: CASEVQENTQYF.

This clonotype was picked up many times. The rearrangement links TRBV10-3 to TRBJ2-7; TRBD1 matches at 8 bases. Per germline, CDR1 ENHRY and CDR2 SYGVKD. CDR3 size: 15 residues. V was clipped by 3 bases and J by 4 bases; unmatched bases: 8. In DNA, the CDR3 is TGTGCCATCAGTGATTTGGCAGGGGGCGCGTACGAGCAGTACTTC. Encoded protein: CAISDLAGGAYEQYF.

This rearrangement joins TRBV14 to TRBJ2-7; 12 bases match TRBD2. CDR1 SGHDN and CDR2 FVKESK come from the germline V gene. V shed 8 bases and J 7 bases; nucleotides not matched to a gene: 15. The CDR3 contains 16 residues. The CDR3 DNA follows: TGTGCCAGCGGCCCTGGACTAGCGGGGAGACTTGGGGAGCAGTACTTC. This gives the protein CASGPGLAGRLGEQYF.

This clonotype has just one count. A much bigger clone sits one base away, suggesting this may be a read error. The rearrangement joins TRBV4-3 to TRBJ2-7; D call uncertain. CDR3 length equals 15 residues. Germline CDR1 is LGHNA and CDR2 is YSLEER. V gave up 3 bases and J gave up 2 bases, with 14 bases separating them. The CDR3 spells CASSQGRRVAYEQYF. CDR3 in DNA: TGCGCCAGCAGCCAGGGCCGACGGGTAGCCTACGAGCAGTACTTC.

This clonotype is a singleton in its sample. Just one base apart from a much larger clone, this may be a read error. This chain uses TRBV19 with TRBJ1-5, with D perhaps TRBD1 (5 bases). V lost 9 bases and J 4 bases, leaving 13 bases between the germline ends. Germline values: CDR1 LNHDA, CDR2 SQIVND (reference sequence). The CDR3 sequence is 13 residues long. CDR3 residues: CASRGGENQPQHF. DNA for the CDR3: TGTGCCAGCCGGGGCGGAGAGAATCAGCCCCAGCATTTT.

In nucleotides, the CDR3 is TGCGCCAGCAGCCAAGTGACTAGCGGTAACTACGAGCAGTACTTC. The encoded protein is CASSQVTSGNYEQYF. The chain uses TRBV4-1 and TRBJ2-7, with 9 bases identical to TRBD2. V trimming: 1 base; J trimming: 3 bases; junction bases outside the gene matches: 4. Germline V gives CDR1 MGHRA, CDR2 YSYEKL. The CDR3 loop spans 15 amino acids.

This clonotype was counted ten times or more. The chain combines TRBV7-9 with TRBJ1-3, with D hard to call. The germline CDR1 and CDR2 sequences are SEHNR and FQNEAQ (reference sequence). The CDR3 covers 16 residues. V was pared by 4 bases and J by 4 bases, with 17 bases between. CDR3 DNA: TGTGCCAGCAGCTCGACCGGAACCCAAGCAGGAAACACCATATATTTT. This sequence encodes CASSSTGTQAGNTIYF.

The rearrangement joins TRBV20-1 to TRBJ2-5; perhaps TRBD2 as D (5 bases). Germline V CDR1 and CDR2: DFQATT, SNEGSKA (reference sequence). V lost 1 base and J lost 4, with 10 bases in between. The CDR3 totals 13 residues. Here the CDR3 reads CSARGGPTETQYF. DNA for the CDR3: TGCAGTGCTAGAGGAGGGCCGACAGAGACCCAGTACTTC.